This T cell receptor (beta chain) comes out of a study of cytomegalovirus exposure and HLA in healthy donors. General study points: Researchers had no immune exposure information except CMV serostatus available.

V lost 7 bases, J lost 5 bases, and 9 bases stayed unmatched. There are 15 residues in the CDR3. Germline-derived CDR1 and CDR2 are SNHLY and FYNNEI. Use of 60 Vbeta and 13 Jbeta primers characterized the PCR. Sequencing was performed with immunoSEQ multiplex PCR; in TCRdb, only in-frame clones are kept and a portion is missing. There are roughly 150,000 clones in the sample; 70% to 80% occur only once, and roughly 14% lies in the top ten. As for this clone: The antigen is undetermined.

The chain combines TRBV2 with TRBJ1-1; TRBD1 matches 11 bases. This clonotype was sampled from a woman in her 40s in good health and CMV-seronegative. Sequencing was carried out using PBMCs. The CDR3 nucleotides are TGTGCCAGCAACATTGGACAGGGGGCTAGAACTGAAGCTTTCTTT. It yields the protein CASNIGQGARTEAFF.